A selection of T cell receptor beta chains follows, all from one sample in a study of response to subunit inactivated influenza vaccine. Each CDR3 protein gets one entry after TCRdb re-called the RT-PCR reads with MiXCR. The sample lists hundreds of thousands of distinct CDR3 sequences, about 20% occurring once. The sample in question was PBMCs from blood, obtained 21 months after vaccination. The receptor set was obtained from a man aged 50 to 75 who received an inactivated influenza vaccine. Both conserved end residues are part of each CDR3. Fields, in order: clone size, D gene, V gene, J gene, CDR3 protein, CDR3 DNA. D genes are given only for firm matches. Clone size appears in some rows only: once, few, many, or a class for an expanded clone.

clone_size: few
d_call: -
v_call: TRBV5-1
j_call: TRBJ1-1
cdr3_aa: CASSTDWNTEAFF
cdr3_nt: TGCGCCAGCAGCACGGACTGGAACACTGAAGCTTTCTTT

clone_size: few
d_call: -
v_call: TRBV7-2
j_call: TRBJ1-5
cdr3_aa: CASSPIGRGAGEPQHF
cdr3_nt: TGTGCCAGCAGCCCAATTGGCCGGGGGGCAGGGGAGCCCCAGCATTTT

clone_size: few
d_call: -
v_call: TRBV25-1
j_call: TRBJ2-1
cdr3_aa: CASSEYGLGNEQFF
cdr3_nt: TGTGCCAGCAGTGAATACGGGTTGGGCAATGAGCAGTTCTTC

clone_size: few
d_call: -
v_call: TRBV9
j_call: TRBJ1-5
cdr3_aa: CASSVGVGNQPQHF
cdr3_nt: TGTGCCAGCAGCGTAGGAGTCGGCAATCAGCCCCAGCATTTT

clone_size: -
d_call: -
v_call: TRBV18
j_call: TRBJ1-1
cdr3_aa: CASTKNRDRSVNTEAFF
cdr3_nt: TGTGCCAGCACGAAAAACAGGGATAGATCTGTGAACACTGAAGCTTTCTTT

clone_size: -
d_call: -
v_call: TRBV7-2
j_call: TRBJ1-1
cdr3_aa: CASSLVRISQGEAFF
cdr3_nt: TGTGCCAGCAGCTTAGTTCGGATTTCCCAGGGCGAAGCTTTCTTT

clone_size: -
d_call: -
v_call: TRBV6-4
j_call: TRBJ2-1
cdr3_aa: CASSERDGDNEQFF
cdr3_nt: TGTGCCAGCAGTGAGCGGGACGGAGACAATGAGCAGTTCTTC

clone_size: few
d_call: TRBD2
v_call: TRBV11-2
j_call: TRBJ2-7
cdr3_aa: CASSLVSTSGRSYEQYF
cdr3_nt: TGTGCCAGCAGCTTAGTGTCGACTAGCGGCCGCTCCTACGAGCAGTACTTC

clone_size: few
d_call: TRBD1
v_call: TRBV5-6
j_call: TRBJ1-4
cdr3_aa: CASSHDRGDEKLFF
cdr3_nt: TGTGCCAGCAGCCATGACAGGGGCGATGAAAAACTGTTTTTT

clone_size: few
d_call: -
v_call: TRBV5-1
j_call: TRBJ1-5
cdr3_aa: CASRPVRVSQPQHF
cdr3_nt: TGCGCCAGCCGACCTGTGAGGGTGAGTCAGCCCCAGCATTTT

clone_size: -
d_call: TRBD2
v_call: TRBV29-1
j_call: TRBJ2-1
cdr3_aa: CSVGIGLEGSNEQFF
cdr3_nt: TGCAGCGTTGGCATCGGACTAGAGGGATCTAATGAGCAGTTCTTC

clone_size: -
d_call: -
v_call: TRBV29-1
j_call: TRBJ2-1
cdr3_aa: CSVEVRRLSYNEQFF
cdr3_nt: TGCAGCGTTGAAGTTCGGCGGCTCTCCTACAATGAGCAGTTCTTC

clone_size: many
d_call: TRBD1
v_call: TRBV2
j_call: TRBJ1-1
cdr3_aa: CASSWTGGTEAFF
cdr3_nt: TGTGCCAGCAGTTGGACAGGGGGGACTGAAGCTTTCTTT

clone_size: -
d_call: -
v_call: TRBV29-1
j_call: TRBJ1-2
cdr3_aa: CSVSVNNYGYTF
cdr3_nt: TGCAGCGTTTCCGTTAACAACTATGGCTACACCTTC

clone_size: few
d_call: -
v_call: TRBV7-2
j_call: TRBJ1-2
cdr3_aa: CASSLQGLRGYTF
cdr3_nt: TGTGCCAGCAGCTTACAGGGATTACGTGGCTACACCTTC

clone_size: -
d_call: -
v_call: TRBV10-3
j_call: TRBJ2-1
cdr3_aa: CAISESPPYNEQFF
cdr3_nt: TGTGCCATCAGTGAGTCCCCTCCCTACAATGAGCAGTTCTTC

clone_size: -
d_call: -
v_call: TRBV20-1
j_call: TRBJ1-2
cdr3_aa: CSARGRASTEGYTF
cdr3_nt: TGCAGTGCTAGGGGTCGGGCATCGACCGAGGGCTACACCTTC

clone_size: many
d_call: -
v_call: TRBV4-1
j_call: TRBJ1-3
cdr3_aa: CASSFDRDSGNTIYF
cdr3_nt: TGCGCCAGCAGCTTTGACAGAGACTCTGGAAACACCATATATTTT

clone_size: -
d_call: -
v_call: TRBV4-1
j_call: TRBJ1-1
cdr3_aa: CASSQEVRGVSEAFF
cdr3_nt: TGCGCCAGCAGCCAAGAGGTTAGGGGGGTTTCTGAAGCTTTCTTT

clone_size: few
d_call: TRBD2
v_call: TRBV7-9
j_call: TRBJ2-1
cdr3_aa: CASSSGLAANNEQFF
cdr3_nt: TGTGCCAGCAGCTCGGGACTAGCGGCAAACAATGAGCAGTTCTTC